The 23 T cell receptor beta chains given below trace back to one sample, sequenced in a study of CD8 T cells in Susac syndrome. RNA was extracted with the RNeasy kit, and a quantity of roughly 0.5 to 1 ug was reverse transcribed using random hexamers. TCRdb itself ran the immunoSEQ multiplex PCR reads through MiXCR, one entry per CDR3 protein. The table lists more than 150,000 distinct CDR3 sequences, around 96% of them singletons. The source material was CD4+ T cells from PBMCs. The receptors were gathered from a human donor with Susac syndrome.

This chain uses TRBV12-3 or TRBV12-4 with TRBJ1-4; no reliable D call. The germline V and J ends were trimmed by 3 bases and 13 bases, with 9 bases remaining between them. The CDR3 sequence is 11 residues long. The CDR3 protein is CASSFGVSLFF. The CDR3 DNA follows: TGTGCCAGCAGTTTCGGAGTTTCACTGTTTTTT.

This chain uses TRBV7-3 with TRBJ2-6, with 7 bases that match TRBD1. With V trimmed by 8 bases and J by 2 bases, 12 bases remained unmatched. Germline CDR1 and CDR2: SGHTA and FQGTGA. The CDR3 consists of 17 residues. The CDR3 protein is CASSLRGQSPGANVLTF. The CDR3 coding sequence is TGTGCCAGCTCCCTTCGGGGACAGTCCCCTGGGGCCAACGTCCTGACTTTC. The full variable domain, with the rest looked up from reference TRBV7-3 and TRBJ2-6, is GAGVSQTPSNKVTEKGKYVELRCDPISGHTALYWYRQSLGQGPEFLIYFQGTGAADDSGLPNDRFFAVRPEGSVSTLKIQRTERGDSAVYLCASSLRGQSPGANVLTFGAGSRLTVL.

This clonotype has a single count. This chain links TRBV7-9 with TRBJ1-6, with a weak D call TRBD1 (5 bases). The V gene lost 7 bases and the J gene lost 7 bases, with 17 bases spanning the gap. The CDR3 has 15 residues. The germline V gene encodes CDR1 SEHNR and CDR2 FQNEAQ (reference sequence). Written as DNA, the CDR3 is TGTGCCAGCACCTTGGGGCCAGGGTACAATTCACCCCTCCACTTT. This sequence encodes CASTLGPGYNSPLHF.

This chain joins TRBV4-2 and TRBJ2-5; maybe TRBD1 (6 bases). V was trimmed by 1 base and J by 2 bases, leaving 11 bases between them. Germline V gene lookup returns CDR1 LGHNA and CDR2 YNFKEQ. This CDR3 comprises 15 residues. CDR3 protein: CASSQGTETQETQYF. The DNA for the CDR3 is TGTGCCAGCAGCCAAGGGACAGAGACACAAGAGACCCAGTACTTC.

This sequence joins TRBV20-1 and TRBJ2-1; possible D gene TRBD1, 5 bases. There are 12 residues in the CDR3. Germline loops: CDR1 DFQATT, CDR2 SNEGSKA (reference sequence). V shed 3 bases and J shed 9 bases, with 12 bases lying between them. Written as DNA, the CDR3 is TGCAGTGCTAGGACAGTGAAACGTGAGCAGTTCTTC. Its translation is CSARTVKREQFF.

This chain links TRBV11-2 with TRBJ2-7; D uncertain. This CDR3 spans 14 amino acids. V was pared by 3 bases and J by 5 bases, with 14 bases between. CDR1 is SGHAT, CDR2 FQNNGV, per germline. CDR3 in DNA: TGTGCCAGCAGCTTTCTATTATCAAAGGACGAGCAGTACTTC. Translated, it gives CASSFLLSKDEQYF. The full variable domain, its missing parts supplied by reference TRBV11-2 and TRBJ2-7, is EAGVAQSPRYKIIEKRQSVAFWCNPISGHATLYWYQQILGQGPKLLIQFQNNGVVDDSQLPKDRFSAERLKGVDSTLKIQPAKLEDSAVYLCASSFLLSKDEQYFGPGTRLTVT.

The chain has TRBV5-4 and TRBJ1-2, with 8 bases that match TRBD1. Germline CDR1 SGHNT, CDR2 YYREEE (reference sequence). The junction had 8 bases not matched to a gene; V was cut back by 2 bases and J by 5 bases. The CDR3 sequence is 15 residues long. The CDR3: CASSFGTQGAYGYTF. The CDR3, as DNA: TGTGCCAGCAGCTTCGGGACGCAGGGGGCGTATGGCTACACCTTC.

V and J are TRBV5-4 and TRBJ1-1; D unresolved. The ends were cut back, 0 bases at V and 1 base at J, with 10 bases in the middle. The germline V gene has CDR1 SGHNT and CDR2 YYREEE (reference sequence). The CDR3 consists of 15 residues. The CDR3 coding sequence is TGTGCCAGCAGCTTGGCCCTGGGAGGGAACACTGAAGCTTTCTTT. This sequence encodes CASSLALGGNTEAFF.

The chain has TRBV9 and TRBJ1-6; D is perhaps TRBD1 (5 bases). Deletions cut 0 bases from V and 7 bases from J, with 14 bases between. CDR3 size: 16 residues. The germline V gene encodes CDR1 SGDLS and CDR2 YYNGEE. The CDR3 DNA is TGTGCCAGCAGCGTAGTTCCCGGGACTCCCAATTCACCCCTCCACTTT. It yields the protein CASSVVPGTPNSPLHF.

The genes are TRBV28 and TRBJ1-1; 8 nucleotides agree with TRBD1. V lost 4 bases, J lost 4 bases, and 5 bases stayed unmatched. This CDR3 contains 14 residues. Germline loops: CDR1 MDHEN, CDR2 SYDVKM. CDR3 bases: TGTGCCAGCAGTTCCGGACAGGGTCGCACTGAAGCTTTCTTT. Its protein is CASSSGQGRTEAFF.

The chain joins TRBV29-1 to TRBJ1-2; D gene ambiguous. The V end was cut by 3 bases, the J end by 0 bases, with 8 bases between. The CDR3 is 13 amino acids. Germline V lookup: CDR1 SQVTM, CDR2 ANQGSEA. CDR3 sequence: CSVDARPNYGYTF. In DNA form, the CDR3 reads TGCAGCGTTGACGCGCGGCCTAACTATGGCTACACCTTC.

The J gene is TRBJ2-7, the V gene TRBV20-1, with TRBD1 identical over 7 bases. The CDR3 totals 15 residues. Germline CDR1 reads DFQATT; CDR2 reads SNEGSKA (reference sequence). V lost 0 bases, J lost 0 bases, and 5 bases stayed unmatched. DNA for the CDR3: TGCAGTGCTAGAGACGGGACAGTGAGCTCCTACGAGCAGTACTTC. Translating gives CSARDGTVSSYEQYF.

This rearrangement joins TRBV5-1 to TRBJ2-1; 10 bases align to TRBD2. The junction had 11 bases not matched to a gene; V was cut back by 6 bases and J by 8 bases. This CDR3 contains 15 residues. Germline assignment: CDR1 SGHRS and CDR2 YFSETQ. The CDR3 coding sequence is TGCGCCAGCAAATCCGAAGCGGGGGGGCCGGATGAGCAGTTCTTC. Its protein product is CASKSEAGGPDEQFF.

V and J are TRBV7-7 and TRBJ2-5; a possible D gene is TRBD1 (6 bases). CDR1 is SSHAT and CDR2 is FNYEAQ in the germline V gene (reference sequence). CDR3 length: 14 amino acids. V lost 1 base, J lost 4 bases, and 10 bases lay in between. CDR3 sequence reads: CASSLGGGGETQYF. Here the CDR3 DNA reads TGTGCCAGCAGCTTAGGAGGGGGTGGAGAGACCCAGTACTTC.

The chain employs TRBV19 and TRBJ1-1; maybe TRBD1 (5 bases). The CDR3 consists of 13 residues. Germline CDR1 LNHDA, CDR2 SQIVND (reference sequence). Trimming removed 4 bases at V and 4 bases at J, with 10 bases between. CDR3 DNA sequence: TGTGCCAGTAGTAGGGAGGACATCACTGAAGCTTTCTTT. This encodes CASSREDITEAFF.

The chain employs TRBV3-1 and TRBJ2-5, with a tentative D call TRBD2 (5 bases). V was clipped by 1 base and J by 5 bases, with 14 bases between them. From germline, CDR1 is LGHDT and CDR2 YNNKEL (reference sequence). The CDR3 consists of 15 residues. Here the CDR3 DNA reads TGTGCCAGCAGCCAAGCTTCCGGGGTTAGGGAGACCCAGTACTTC. Translation gives CASSQASGVRETQYF.

The rearrangement links TRBV29-1 to TRBJ2-5; the match to TRBD2 covers 9 bases. The germline V gene encodes CDR1 SQVTM and CDR2 ANQGSEA. The junction had 10 bases not matched to a gene; V was cut back by 4 bases and J by 4 bases. The CDR3 contains 15 residues. CDR3 bases: TGCAGCGTTGGCGGGGGGGAAGGTGCGGGAGAGACCCAGTACTTC. Translation: CSVGGGEGAGETQYF.

This chain uses TRBV20-1 with TRBJ2-4, with 11 bases that match TRBD1. Looked up from germline, CDR1 is DFQATT and CDR2 is SNEGSKA (reference sequence). V gave up 4 bases and J gave up 6 bases; unmatched junction bases: 14. There are 17 residues in the CDR3. CDR3 DNA: TGCAGTGCTAATGACCCTAGGACAGGGGGCGATTTAAACATTCAGTACTTC. It yields the protein CSANDPRTGGDLNIQYF.

The chain has TRBV9 and TRBJ2-6, with D hard to call. Germline CDR1 is SGDLS and CDR2 is YYNGEE. V was cut by 4 bases and J by 3 bases, with 11 bases left in between. This CDR3 is built from 15 residues. CDR3 nucleotides: TGTGCCAGCAGCCCCAACCCCGTTGGGGCCAACGTCCTGACTTTC. Residues: CASSPNPVGANVLTF.

This clonotype has just one count. V usage is TRBV5-1 and J usage is TRBJ2-7; D not resolved. The length of the CDR3 is 14 residues. Germline loops: CDR1 SGHRS, CDR2 YFSETQ. Trimming pared 3 bases from V and 7 bases from J, leaving 17 bases between. The chain's CDR3 is CASSSHTASLEQYF. DNA of the CDR3: TGCGCCAGCAGCTCTCACACGGCGAGTCTGGAGCAGTACTTC.

V gene TRBV12-3 or TRBV12-4 combines with J gene TRBJ1-5; tentative D call: TRBD1 (6 bases). The CDR3 has 15 amino acids. V was trimmed by 6 bases and J by 2 bases, leaving 14 bases between them. CDR3 loop: CASREQGLGNQPQHF. The CDR3 DNA follows: TGTGCCAGCAGGGAACAGGGCCTGGGCAATCAGCCCCAGCATTTT.

The chain carries TRBV18 and TRBJ1-1; D remains ambiguous. This CDR3 has 13 amino acids. CDR1 KGHSH and CDR2 LQKENI come from the germline V gene. V was trimmed by 0 bases and J by 1 base, leaving 3 bases between them. The CDR3 loop is CASSPPANTEAFF. Written as DNA, the CDR3 is TGTGCCAGCTCACCACCAGCGAACACTGAAGCTTTCTTT.

The chain employs TRBV20-1 and TRBJ1-4, with TRBD1 matching over 7 bases. V shed 6 bases, J shed 3 bases, and the junction held 7 bases outside the gene matches. The CDR3 is 14 residues long. Per the germline V gene, CDR1 is DFQATT and CDR2 is SNEGSKA (reference sequence). CDR3 sequence (DNA): TGCAGTGCAAAAGACAGGGTTGCTAATGAAAAACTGTTTTTT. Translated: CSAKDRVANEKLFF.